This T cell receptor beta chain came from a study of shared clonotypes between healthy human individuals. This CDR3 is 15 amino acids long. Germline V gene data show CDR1 as SGDLS and CDR2 as YYNGEE. J was trimmed by 1 base and V by 0 bases; bases with no gene match: 0. Assay: immunoSEQ multiplex PCR; the TCRdb copy retains only in-frame clones and omits some. The sample carries a few million clones, 80% to 95% recorded once. Naive-designated CD8 cells lacked CD45RO, were positively enriched for CCR7, and omitted terminally differentiated effector memory CD45RA+ cells. Note on this clone: The same CDR3 can be traced to other DNA sequences in this sample.

The TCR was taken from a young man in good health. Some clones in this sample may be carry-over from other donors' samples. This chain joins TRBV9 and TRBJ2-7; 11 bases match TRBD1. The specimen was naive CD8+ T cells from PBMCs. The DNA for the CDR3 is TGTGCCAGCAGCGTAGGGGACAGGGGGTCCTACGAGCAGTACTTC. Translated, it gives CASSVGDRGSYEQYF.